This entry is about one T cell receptor (beta chain). Its antigen is not identified. This entry comes from a study of T cell clonotyping in hematopoietic cell transplantation. General observations from the study: After transplant, recipient diversity fell while pathologically expanded clonotypes grew through day 180. CD4 and CD8 repertoire contributions could not be separated without sorting.

The CDR3 spans 13 residues. The V end was cut by 2 bases, the J end by 3 bases, with 8 bases between. Germline V gives CDR1 MNHEY, CDR2 SVGAGI. Assay used: immunoSEQ multiplex PCR; TCRdb lists only in-frame clones, some missing. Among 15,000 to 20,000 clones listed, around nine tenths were seen once. This TCR derives from a man aged 40-55 years in good health. Some clones in this sample may be carry-over from other donors' samples. The specimen sequenced was peripheral blood mononuclear cells. The rearrangement uses TRBV6-5 and TRBJ2-7, with D possibly being TRBD2 (5 bases). For the CDR3, the DNA is TGTGCCAGCAGTTACGGTGGGAGCTACGAGCAGTACTTC. As protein: CASSYGGSYEQYF.